This T cell receptor beta chain was sequenced for a study of T cell responses to AZD1222 COVID-19 vaccine. Overall study: Second doses at about 4 or about 12 weeks were pooled.

Germline-derived CDR1 and CDR2 are MNHEY and SMNVEV (reference sequence). Trimming took 0 bases from V and 1 from J, leaving 15 bases between them. This CDR3 comprises 17 residues. Regarding the study as a whole: Donors were largely white British and mainly female; clonal diversity was possibly underestimated. Spike regions recognized by vaccine-associated CD4 TCRs spanned the protein, led by 160-218 and 743-854. As reported, nearly half of all spike-specific TCRs target variant regions that are unmutated.

TCRdb's table, derived via immunoSEQ multiplex PCR, lists solely in-frame clones and lacks some. The table has more than 140,000 clones, 88% seen once. Regarding this clone: Its antigen is as yet unknown.

The sequence came from an adult in good health. The V and J genes are TRBV27 and TRBJ1-2; D ambiguous. The sample here was peripheral blood, taken on day 0 of AZD1222 vaccination. CDR3 loop: CASSLSLGSGLNYGYTF. In DNA, the CDR3 is TGTGCCAGCAGTTTATCATTGGGCAGCGGTCTTAACTATGGCTACACCTTC.